This T cell receptor (beta chain) was identified during a study of CD8 T cells in ankylosing spondylitis. Points from the study as a whole: There were earlier reports of some motif variants in reactive arthritis synovial fluid and blood. Disease-linked clones reportedly concentrated significantly in matched ankylosing spondylitis synovial fluid. In peripheral blood, disease-linked CD8+ clones occurred at relatively low frequencies.

The length of the CDR3 is 15 residues. CDR1 and CDR2 from the germline V gene are SEHNR and FQNEAQ (reference sequence). A remark on this clonotype: What it recognizes is unknown. With a much larger clone just one base away, this may be a read error.

Using quantitative 5'-RACE with molecular barcodes, the authors made TCR beta libraries. TCRdb redid the calling of the 5' RACE reads with MiXCR, one entry per CDR3 protein. The data hold 200,000 to 300,000 distinct CDR3 sequences, with 8% to 9.5% observed a single time. The chain has TRBV7-9 and TRBJ1-1, with TRBD1 as a possible D gene (5 bases). The sequencing input was blood, either unsorted or a sorted T cell fraction (not recorded which). This TCR was recovered from a male donor with ankylosing spondylitis or in good health (not recorded which). CDR3 nucleotides: TGTGCCGGCAGCCCCCCAGGATCCGGGGGGACTGAAGCTTTCTTT. Its translation is CAGSPPGSGGTEAFF.